This TCR beta chain was profiled in a study of control samples from healthy donors and cancer patients. Some clones are missing from TCRdb's copy, which holds only in-frame ones; the method was immunoSEQ multiplex PCR. The table includes around 160,000 clones, 90% to 95% detected once. The germline V and J ends were trimmed by 7 bases and 0 bases, with 7 bases remaining between them. Looked up from germline, CDR1 is MNHEY and CDR2 is SMNVEV (reference sequence). The CDR3 contains 13 residues. The gene calls are TRBV27 and TRBJ1-5; D is undetermined. The TCR sequence derives from a man between 18 and 29 years old in good health. Specimen: blood. This chain's CDR3 is CASKPNSNQPQHF. CDR3 coding DNA: TGTGCCAGCAAACCTAATAGCAATCAGCCCCAGCATTTT.